This T cell receptor beta chain was retrieved from a study of T cell responses to AZD1222 COVID-19 vaccine. Sequencing used immunoSEQ multiplex PCR; TCRdb keeps in-frame clones, though not all of them. The repertoire consists of approximately 91,000 clones, with around 93% occurring once and the leading ten covering 25% to 30%. Second doses were pooled across both intervals (about 4 or about 12 weeks). The V end lost 6 bases, the J end lost 3 bases, and 10 bases lay between the germline ends. This CDR3 spans 13 amino acids. From germline, CDR1 is SGHTS and CDR2 YDEGEE. The rearrangement links TRBV5-8 to TRBJ1-5; the D gene is possibly TRBD1 (6 bases). The material was peripheral blood, obtained 28 days after the second AZD1222 dose. The TCR comes from an adult who received the AZD1222 COVID-19 vaccine. The CDR3 DNA sequence: TGTGCCAGCAACACAGGGTACAATCAGCCCCAGCATTTT. The encoded protein is CASNTGYNQPQHF.